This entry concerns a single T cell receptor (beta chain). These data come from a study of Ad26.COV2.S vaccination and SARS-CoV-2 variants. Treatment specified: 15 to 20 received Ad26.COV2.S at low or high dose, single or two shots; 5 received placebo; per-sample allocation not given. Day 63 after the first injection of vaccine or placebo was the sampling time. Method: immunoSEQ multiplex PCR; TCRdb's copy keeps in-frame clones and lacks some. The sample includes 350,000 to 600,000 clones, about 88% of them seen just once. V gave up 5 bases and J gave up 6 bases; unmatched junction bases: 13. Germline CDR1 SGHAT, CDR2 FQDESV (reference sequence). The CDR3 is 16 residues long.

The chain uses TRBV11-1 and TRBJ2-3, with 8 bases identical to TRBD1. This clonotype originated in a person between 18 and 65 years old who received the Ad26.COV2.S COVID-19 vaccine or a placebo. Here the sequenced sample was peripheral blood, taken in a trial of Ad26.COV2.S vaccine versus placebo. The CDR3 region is CASSLNSGGGLDTQYF. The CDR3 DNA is TGTGCCAGCAGCCTAAACTCAGGGGGCGGTTTGGATACGCAGTATTTT.